The rows below give T cell receptor beta chains drawn from one sample of a study of shared clonotypes between healthy human individuals. Using immunoSEQ multiplex PCR, the repertoire was profiled, and TCRdb retains in-frame clones only, with some absent. The sample lists about 980,000 clones, 76% occurring once. What was sequenced was memory CD4+ T cells sorted from blood. The origin of the receptors is a man aged 18 to 30 in good health. CDR3s include the opening cysteine and the closing phenylalanine or tryptophan. The D gene is left open where the match is weak. Size tells how often a clone was seen (once, few, many) or the class of an expanded clone, and some rows leave it out.

J: TRBJ2-7
size: once
V: TRBV14
D: .
CDR3: CASSQDIGASYEQYF
DNA: TGTGCCAGCAGCCAAGATATTGGGGCCTCTTACGAGCAGTACTTC

J: TRBJ1-1
size: .
V: TRBV29-1
D: .
CDR3: CSVEGGMNTEAFF
DNA: TGCAGCGTTGAGGGGGGGATGAACACTGAAGCTTTCTTT

J: TRBJ2-7
size: few
V: TRBV13
D: .
CDR3: CASSTRQSHNYEQYF
DNA: TGTGCCAGCAGCACCCGACAGTCGCATAATTACGAGCAGTACTTC

J: TRBJ1-4
size: .
V: TRBV2
D: TRBD1
CDR3: CASSEGTGTGKLFF
DNA: TGTGCCAGCAGTGAAGGGACAGGGACAGGAAAACTGTTTTTT

J: TRBJ1-1
size: few
V: TRBV29-1
D: .
CDR3: CSVDTTYTEAFF
DNA: TGCAGCGTCGACACAACTTACACTGAAGCTTTCTTT

J: TRBJ1-5
size: once
V: TRBV7-9
D: .
CDR3: CASSLGGGSNQPQHF
DNA: TGTGCCAGCAGCTTAGGTGGGGGAAGCAATCAGCCCCAGCATTTT

J: TRBJ2-5
size: .
V: TRBV7-2
D: .
CDR3: CASSVQKETQYF
DNA: TGTGCCAGCAGCGTACAGAAAGAGACCCAGTACTTC

J: TRBJ1-2
size: .
V: TRBV20-1
D: .
CDR3: CSAVFYGYTF
DNA: TGCAGTGCTGTTTTTTATGGCTACACCTTC

J: TRBJ2-1
size: once
V: TRBV5-1
D: TRBD2
CDR3: CASSLAASGRFYNEQFF
DNA: TGCGCCAGCAGCTTGGCGGCTAGCGGGAGGTTCTACAATGAGCAGTTCTTC

J: TRBJ1-2
size: once
V: TRBV7-8
D: .
CDR3: CASSPDRSLNYGYTF
DNA: TGTGCCAGCAGCCCAGACAGGAGCCTAAACTATGGCTACACCTTC

J: TRBJ2-1
size: few
V: TRBV2
D: TRBD2
CDR3: CASSPRTSGSGEQFF
DNA: TGTGCCAGCAGTCCTCGGACTAGCGGGAGCGGTGAGCAGTTCTTC

J: TRBJ2-6
size: .
V: TRBV30
D: .
CDR3: CASRQLLAGANVLTF
DNA: TGTGCCTCCCGACAGCTACTGGCTGGGGCCAACGTCCTGACTTTC

J: TRBJ2-5
size: .
V: TRBV7-3
D: .
CDR3: CASSSGRGKTQYF
DNA: TGTGCCAGCAGCTCCGGACGGGGGAAGACCCAGTACTTC

J: TRBJ1-4
size: .
V: TRBV11-2
D: .
CDR3: CASSLGAGHLIF
DNA: TGTGCCAGCAGCTTAGGTGCGGGACACCTGATTTTT

J: TRBJ2-1
size: .
V: TRBV7-9
D: .
CDR3: CASSLVSLGRLGEQFF
DNA: TGTGCCAGCAGCTTAGTTTCTTTGGGGCGTCTCGGTGAGCAGTTCTTC

J: TRBJ1-2
size: .
V: TRBV6-1
D: .
CDR3: CASSEGGNYGYTF
DNA: TGTGCCAGCAGTGAAGGGGGGAACTATGGCTACACCTTC

J: TRBJ2-5
size: once
V: TRBV7-7
D: TRBD2
CDR3: CASSPRGSGETQYF
DNA: TGTGCTAGCAGCCCGCGCGGGAGCGGGGAGACCCAGTACTTC

J: TRBJ2-7
size: .
V: TRBV15
D: .
CDR3: CATSRENNKGRTYEQYF
DNA: TGTGCCACCAGCAGAGAGAATAATAAGGGCCGAACCTACGAGCAGTACTTC